This T cell receptor (beta chain) appears in the sequencing data of a study of cytomegalovirus exposure and HLA in healthy donors. TCRdb's table, derived via immunoSEQ multiplex PCR, lists solely in-frame clones and lacks some. This table holds around 130,000 clones, approximately 81% found once. Study outcomes and limitations: First-cohort TCR clusters tended to co-occur in the roughly 130 validation repertoires, a later analysis found.

Germline CDR1 is SGHRS and CDR2 is YFSETQ. The V gene end was trimmed by 4 bases and the J gene end by 4 bases; junction bases not matched to a gene: 6. CDR3 length equals 15 residues. The donors were part of the validation cohort, which consisted of roughly 120 subjects and was separate from the first cohort of 666 subjects. With regard to this clone: Its antigen is not known.

The chain couples TRBV5-1 to TRBJ1-2, with 11 bases lining up with TRBD1. Sequencing was done on a sample of PBMCs. The receptor was derived from a woman in her 30s in good health and CMV-seronegative. The CDR3 DNA sequence: TGCGCCAGCAGCCCCGGGACAGGGGGTTCCTATGGCTACACCTTC. This encodes CASSPGTGGSYGYTF. The variable domain in full, completed from reference TRBV5-1 and TRBJ1-2, reads KAGVTQTPRYLIKTRGQQVTLSCSPISGHRSVSWYQQTPGQGLQFLFEYFSETQRNKGNFPGRFSGRQFSNSRSEMNVSTLELGDSALYLCASSPGTGGSYGYTFGSGTRLTVV.